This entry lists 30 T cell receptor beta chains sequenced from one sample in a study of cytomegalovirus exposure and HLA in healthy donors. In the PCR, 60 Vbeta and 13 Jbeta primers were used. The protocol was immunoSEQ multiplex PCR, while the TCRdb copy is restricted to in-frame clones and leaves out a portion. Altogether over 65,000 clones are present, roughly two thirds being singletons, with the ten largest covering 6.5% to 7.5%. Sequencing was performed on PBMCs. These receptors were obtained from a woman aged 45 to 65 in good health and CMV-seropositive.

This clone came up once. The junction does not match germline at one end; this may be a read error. The CDR3 DNA sequence: TGTTCCAGCAGCTTAGCGATCCTAGCGGGGGACCCCACAGATACGCAGTATTTT. This codes for CSSSLAILAGDPTDTQYF. The rearrangement uses TRBV7-9 and TRBJ2-3, with 10 bases that match TRBD2. The germline gives CDR1 SEHNR, CDR2 FQNEAQ (reference sequence). CDR3 length: 18 residues.

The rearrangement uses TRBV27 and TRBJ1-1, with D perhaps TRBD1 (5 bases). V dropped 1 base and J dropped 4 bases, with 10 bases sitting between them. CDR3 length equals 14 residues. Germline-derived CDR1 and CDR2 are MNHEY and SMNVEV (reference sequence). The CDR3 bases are TGTGCCAGCAGTTTATTAAGTAGGGGCACTGAAGCTTTCTTT. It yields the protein CASSLLSRGTEAFF.

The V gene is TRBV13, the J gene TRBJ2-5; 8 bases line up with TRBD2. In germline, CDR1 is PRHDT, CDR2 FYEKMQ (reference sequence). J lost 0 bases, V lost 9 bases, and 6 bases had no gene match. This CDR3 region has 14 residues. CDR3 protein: CASDRGGYQETQYF. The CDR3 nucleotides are TGTGCCAGTGACCGCGGGGGGTACCAAGAGACCCAGTACTTC.

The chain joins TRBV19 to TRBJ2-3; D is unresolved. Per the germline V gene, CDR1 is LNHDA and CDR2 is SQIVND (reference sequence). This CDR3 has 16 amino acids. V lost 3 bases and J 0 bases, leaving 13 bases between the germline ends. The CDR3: CASSIKVAASTDTQYF. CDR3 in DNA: TGTGCCAGTAGTATCAAGGTAGCAGCTAGCACAGATACGCAGTATTTT.

The CDR3 protein is CASSLFKGAPYEQYV. CDR3 coding DNA: TGTGCCAGCAGCTTATTTAAGGGGGCCCCCTACGAGCAGTACGTC. The chain has TRBV11-2 and TRBJ2-7; 7 bases are shared with TRBD1. Losses at the gene ends were 2 bases for V and 2 bases for J; bases not matched to a gene: 6. Germline V CDR1 and CDR2: SGHAT, FQNNGV. The CDR3 contains 15 residues.

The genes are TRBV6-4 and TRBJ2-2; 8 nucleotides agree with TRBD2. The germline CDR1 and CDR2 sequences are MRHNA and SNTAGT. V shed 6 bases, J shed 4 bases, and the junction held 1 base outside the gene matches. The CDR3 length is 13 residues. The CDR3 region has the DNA TGTGCCAGCAGCGGGGGGGCCACCGGGGAGCTGTTTTTT. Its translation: CASSGGATGELFF.

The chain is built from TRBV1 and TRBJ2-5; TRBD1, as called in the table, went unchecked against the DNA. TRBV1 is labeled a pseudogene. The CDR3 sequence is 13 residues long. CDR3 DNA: TGCACCAGCAGCCGACCAGGGGAAGAGACCCAGTACTTC. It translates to CTSSRPGEETQYF.

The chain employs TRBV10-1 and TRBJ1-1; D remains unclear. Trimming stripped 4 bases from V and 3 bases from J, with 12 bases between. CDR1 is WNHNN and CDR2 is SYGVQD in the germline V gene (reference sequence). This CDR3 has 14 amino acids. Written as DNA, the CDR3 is TGCGCCAGCAGTGCAAAAGTGGACTACACTGAAGCTTTCTTT. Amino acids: CASSAKVDYTEAFF.

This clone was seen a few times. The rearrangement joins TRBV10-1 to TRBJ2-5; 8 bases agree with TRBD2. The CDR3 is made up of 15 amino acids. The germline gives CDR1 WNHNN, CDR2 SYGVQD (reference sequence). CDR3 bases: TGCGACCTTTCGGGGGCGGGGGGCTTCCAAGAGACCCAGTACTTC. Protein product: CDLSGAGGFQETQYF.

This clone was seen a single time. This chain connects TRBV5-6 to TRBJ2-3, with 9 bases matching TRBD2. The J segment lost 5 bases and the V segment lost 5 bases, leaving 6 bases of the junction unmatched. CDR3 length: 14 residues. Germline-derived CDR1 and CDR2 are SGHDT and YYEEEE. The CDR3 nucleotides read TGTGCCAGCAGGGAACTAGCGGGCATAGATACGCAGTATTTT. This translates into CASRELAGIDTQYF.

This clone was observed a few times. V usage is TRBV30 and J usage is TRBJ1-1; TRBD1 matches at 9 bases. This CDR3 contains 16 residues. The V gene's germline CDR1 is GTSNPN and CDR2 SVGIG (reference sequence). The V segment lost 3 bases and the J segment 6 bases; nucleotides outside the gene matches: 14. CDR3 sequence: CAWSLPLGQGSAEAFF. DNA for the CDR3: TGTGCCTGGAGCCTACCCCTCGGACAGGGGAGCGCTGAAGCTTTCTTT.

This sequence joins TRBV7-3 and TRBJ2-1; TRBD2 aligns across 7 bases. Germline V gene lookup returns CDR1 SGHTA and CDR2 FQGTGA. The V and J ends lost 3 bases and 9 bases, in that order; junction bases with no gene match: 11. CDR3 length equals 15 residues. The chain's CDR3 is CASSLYGGGLGEQFF. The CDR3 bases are TGTGCCAGCAGCTTGTACGGCGGGGGTTTGGGTGAGCAGTTCTTC.

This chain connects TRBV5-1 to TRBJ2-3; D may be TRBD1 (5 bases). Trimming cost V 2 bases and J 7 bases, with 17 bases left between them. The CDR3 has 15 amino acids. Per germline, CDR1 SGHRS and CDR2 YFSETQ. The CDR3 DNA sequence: TGCGCCAGCAGCTTTGACAGTTCCCCCCATTATACGCAGTATTTT. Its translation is CASSFDSSPHYTQYF.

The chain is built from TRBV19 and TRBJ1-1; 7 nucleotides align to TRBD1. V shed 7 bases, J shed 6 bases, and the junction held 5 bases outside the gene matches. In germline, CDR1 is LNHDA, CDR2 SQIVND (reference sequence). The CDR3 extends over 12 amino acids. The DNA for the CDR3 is TGTGCCAGTAAAAACAGGGGCTCTGAAGCTTTCTTT. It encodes CASKNRGSEAFF.

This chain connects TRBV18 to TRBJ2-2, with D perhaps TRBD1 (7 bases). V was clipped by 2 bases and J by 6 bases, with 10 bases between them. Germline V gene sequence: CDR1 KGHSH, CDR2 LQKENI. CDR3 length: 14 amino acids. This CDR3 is CASSPGGTAGELFF. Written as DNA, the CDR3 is TGTGCCAGCTCACCAGGGGGGACAGCCGGGGAGCTGTTTTTT.

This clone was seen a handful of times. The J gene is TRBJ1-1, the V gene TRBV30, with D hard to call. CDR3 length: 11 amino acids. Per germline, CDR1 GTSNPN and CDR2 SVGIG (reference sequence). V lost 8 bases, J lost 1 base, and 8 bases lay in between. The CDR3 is CAGERNTEAFF. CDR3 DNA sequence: TGTGCCGGGGAGAGGAACACTGAAGCTTTCTTT.

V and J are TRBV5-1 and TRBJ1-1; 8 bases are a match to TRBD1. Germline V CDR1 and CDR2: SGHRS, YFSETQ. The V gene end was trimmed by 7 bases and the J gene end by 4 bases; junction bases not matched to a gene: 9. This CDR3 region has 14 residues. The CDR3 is CASPGRGRVTEAFF. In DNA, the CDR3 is TGCGCCAGCCCGGGCAGGGGGCGGGTCACTGAAGCTTTCTTT. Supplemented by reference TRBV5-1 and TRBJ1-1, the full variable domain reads KAGVTQTPRYLIKTRGQQVTLSCSPISGHRSVSWYQQTPGQGLQFLFEYFSETQRNKGNFPGRFSGRQFSNSRSEMNVSTLELGDSALYLCASPGRGRVTEAFFGQGTRLTVV.

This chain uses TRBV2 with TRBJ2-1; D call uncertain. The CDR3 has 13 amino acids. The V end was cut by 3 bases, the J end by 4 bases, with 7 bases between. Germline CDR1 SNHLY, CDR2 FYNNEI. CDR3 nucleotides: TGTGCCAGCAGTGACACAGATTACAATGAGCAGTTCTTC. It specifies CASSDTDYNEQFF.

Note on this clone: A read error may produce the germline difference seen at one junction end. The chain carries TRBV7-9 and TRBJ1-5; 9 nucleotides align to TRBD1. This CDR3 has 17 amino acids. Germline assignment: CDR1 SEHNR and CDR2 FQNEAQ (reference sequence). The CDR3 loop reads CSSSFGTGRLSNQPQHF. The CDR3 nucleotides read TGTTCCAGCAGCTTTGGGACAGGGAGGTTGAGCAATCAGCCCCAGCATTTT.

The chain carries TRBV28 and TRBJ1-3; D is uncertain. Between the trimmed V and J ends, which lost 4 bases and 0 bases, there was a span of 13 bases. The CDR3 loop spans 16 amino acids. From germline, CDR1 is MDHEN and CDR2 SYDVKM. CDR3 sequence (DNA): TGTGCCAGCAGTTACCAATCGGGGAGCTCTGGAAACACCATATATTTT. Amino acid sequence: CASSYQSGSSGNTIYF.

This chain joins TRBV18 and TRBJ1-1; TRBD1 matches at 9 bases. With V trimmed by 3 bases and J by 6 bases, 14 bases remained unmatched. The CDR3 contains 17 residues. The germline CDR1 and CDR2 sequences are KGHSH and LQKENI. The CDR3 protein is CASSPRDRAADGSEAFF. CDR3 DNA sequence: TGTGCCAGCTCACCCCGGGACAGGGCAGCGGATGGCTCTGAAGCTTTCTTT.

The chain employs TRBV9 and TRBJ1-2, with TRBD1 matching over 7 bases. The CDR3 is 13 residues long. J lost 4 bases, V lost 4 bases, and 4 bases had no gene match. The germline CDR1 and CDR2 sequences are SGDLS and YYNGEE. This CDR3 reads CASSPWTGYGYTF. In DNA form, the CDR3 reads TGTGCCAGCAGCCCTTGGACAGGCTATGGCTACACCTTC.

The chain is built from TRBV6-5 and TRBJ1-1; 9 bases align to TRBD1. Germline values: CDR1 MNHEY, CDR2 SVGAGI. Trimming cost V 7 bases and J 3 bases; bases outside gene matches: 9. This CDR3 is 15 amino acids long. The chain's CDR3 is CASIVPQGAYTEAFF. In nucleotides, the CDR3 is TGTGCCAGCATTGTACCACAGGGGGCGTACACTGAAGCTTTCTTT.

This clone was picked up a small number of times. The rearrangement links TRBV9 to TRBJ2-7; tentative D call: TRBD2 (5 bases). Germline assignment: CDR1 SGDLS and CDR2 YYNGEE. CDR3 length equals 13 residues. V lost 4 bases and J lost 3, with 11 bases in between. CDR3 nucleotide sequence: TGTGCCAGCAGCCAGAATCGGGACTACGAGCAGTACTTC. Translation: CASSQNRDYEQYF.

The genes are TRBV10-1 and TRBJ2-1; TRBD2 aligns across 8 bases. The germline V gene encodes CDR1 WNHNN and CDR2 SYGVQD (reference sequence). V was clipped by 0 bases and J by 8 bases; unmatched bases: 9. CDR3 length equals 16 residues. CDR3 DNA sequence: TGCGCCAGCAGTGAGTCAAGCGGGGGCCCCAGGGATGAGCAGTTCTTC. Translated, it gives CASSESSGGPRDEQFF.

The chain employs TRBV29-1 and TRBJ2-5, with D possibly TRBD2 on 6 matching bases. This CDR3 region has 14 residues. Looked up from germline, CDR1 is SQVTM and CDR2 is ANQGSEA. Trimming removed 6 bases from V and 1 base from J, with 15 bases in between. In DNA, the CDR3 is TGCAGCGTCAAGTGGGCGGGGATCCAAGAGACCCAGTACTTC. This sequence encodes CSVKWAGIQETQYF.

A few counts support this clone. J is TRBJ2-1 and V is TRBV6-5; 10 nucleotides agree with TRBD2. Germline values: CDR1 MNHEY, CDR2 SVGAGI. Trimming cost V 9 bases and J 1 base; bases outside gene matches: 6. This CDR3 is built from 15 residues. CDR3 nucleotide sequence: TGTGCCAGTTCCCTTAGCGGGGGGTCCTACAATGAGCAGTTCTTC. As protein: CASSLSGGSYNEQFF.

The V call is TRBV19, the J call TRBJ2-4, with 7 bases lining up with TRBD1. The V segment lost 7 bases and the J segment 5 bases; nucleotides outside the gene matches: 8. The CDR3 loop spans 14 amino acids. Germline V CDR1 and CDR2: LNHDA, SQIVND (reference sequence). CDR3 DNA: TGTGCCAGTAACTTACAGGGGAACGAAAACATTCAGTACTTC. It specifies CASNLQGNENIQYF.

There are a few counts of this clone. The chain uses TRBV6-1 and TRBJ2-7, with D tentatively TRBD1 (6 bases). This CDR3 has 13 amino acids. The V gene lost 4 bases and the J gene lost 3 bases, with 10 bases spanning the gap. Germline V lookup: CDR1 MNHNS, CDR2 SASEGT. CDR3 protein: CASSAQGHYEQYF. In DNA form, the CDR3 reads TGTGCCAGCAGTGCACAGGGCCACTACGAGCAGTACTTC.

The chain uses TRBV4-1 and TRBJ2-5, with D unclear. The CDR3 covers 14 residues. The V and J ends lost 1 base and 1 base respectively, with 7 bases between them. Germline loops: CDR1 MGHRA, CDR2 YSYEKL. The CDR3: CASSQGDIQETQYF. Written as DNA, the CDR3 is TGCGCCAGCAGCCAAGGCGACATCCAAGAGACCCAGTACTTC.